Each of the 24 T cell receptor beta chains below was sequenced from the same sample in a study of tumor-infiltrating lymphocytes in localized non-small cell lung cancer. The table came from immunoSEQ multiplex PCR; TCRdb's copy has only in-frame clones and leaves some out. The sample holds more than 15,000 clones; roughly 70% are singletons and the top ten take about 9.8%. The material sequenced was lung tumor tissue. These TCRs come from a human donor with non-small cell lung cancer.

This chain connects TRBV2 to TRBJ2-1; 11 bases map to TRBD2. The V and J ends lost 2 bases and 7 bases, in that order; junction bases with no gene match: 4. This CDR3 is 15 amino acids long. The germline V gene encodes CDR1 SNHLY and CDR2 FYNNEI. CDR3 in amino acids: CASSELAGGPNEQFF. For the CDR3, the DNA is TGTGCCAGCAGTGAATTAGCGGGGGGGCCGAATGAGCAGTTCTTC. The full variable domain, with the rest looked up from reference TRBV2 and TRBJ2-1, is EPEVTQTPSHQVTQMGQEVILRCVPISNHLYFYWYRQILGQKVEFLVSFYNNEISEKSEIFDDQFSVERPDGSNFTLKIRSTKLEDSAMYFCASSELAGGPNEQFFGPGTRLTVL.

In its sample, this clone was seen a few times. The rearrangement joins TRBV5-6 to TRBJ1-6; D not certain. The germline V gene encodes CDR1 SGHDT and CDR2 YYEEEE. CDR3 length equals 12 residues. The germline V and J ends were trimmed by 2 bases and 7 bases, with 4 bases remaining between them. Written as DNA, the CDR3 is TGTGCCAGCAGCTTTTCAAATTCACCCCTCCACTTT. Protein: CASSFSNSPLHF.

The chain recombines TRBV28 with TRBJ2-5; the D call may be TRBD1 or TRBD2 (5 bases each). Germline lookup yields CDR1 MDHEN and CDR2 SYDVKM. This CDR3 contains 14 residues. The V gene lost 4 bases and the J gene lost 11 bases, with 20 bases spanning the gap. The CDR3 spells CASSSGNRLGEQYF. DNA of the CDR3: TGTGCCAGCAGTTCAGGGAATCGGCTGGGGGAGCAGTACTTC.

This clone was observed a few times. The chain joins TRBV20-1 to TRBJ1-2; no clear D gene. Trimming pared 7 bases from V and 8 bases from J, leaving 14 bases between. The CDR3 is 11 amino acids. Germline loops: CDR1 DFQATT, CDR2 SNEGSKA (reference sequence). In DNA, the CDR3 is TGCAGTGGAGGAGCCCGGAGGGGCTACACCTTC. This gives the protein CSGGARRGYTF.

V is TRBV5-6 and J is TRBJ2-1; D ambiguous. Deletions cut 0 bases from V and 10 bases from J, with 5 bases between. This CDR3 is built from 11 residues. Germline CDR1 is SGHDT and CDR2 is YYEEEE. CDR3 residues: CASSLEIEQFF. For the CDR3, the DNA is TGTGCCAGCAGCTTGGAGATCGAGCAGTTCTTC. Full variable domain (rest looked up from reference TRBV5-6 and TRBJ2-1): DAGVTQSPTHLIKTRGQQVTLRCSPKSGHDTVSWYQQALGQGPQFIFQYYEEEERQRGNFPDRFSGHQFPNYSSELNVNALLLGDSALYLCASSLEIEQFFGPGTRLTVL.

The CDR3 DNA reads TGTGCCAGCAGGTCCTGGGACAGAGGAGAGCAGTACTTC. Amino acids: CASRSWDRGEQYF. This chain links TRBV6-5 with TRBJ2-7; 7 bases match TRBD1. The CDR3 sequence is 13 residues long. J lost 7 bases, V lost 6 bases, and 9 bases had no gene match. CDR1 and CDR2 from the germline V gene are MNHEY and SVGAGI.

This clone counts as medium-sized. The V call is TRBV7-3, the J call TRBJ1-1, with D perhaps TRBD1 (5 bases). The V and J ends lost 4 bases and 0 bases respectively, with 9 bases between them. The CDR3 has 14 residues. CDR1 and CDR2 from the germline V gene are SGHTA and FQGTGA. The CDR3 DNA reads TGTGCCAGCAGCTCAGGACACCTGAACACTGAAGCTTTCTTT. Translated, it gives CASSSGHLNTEAFF.

The J gene is TRBJ1-2, the V gene TRBV6-6; D is uncertain. The CDR3 loop spans 11 amino acids. CDR1 is MNHNY, CDR2 SVGAGI, per germline (reference sequence). V lost 11 bases and J lost 0, with 7 bases in between. In nucleotides, the CDR3 is TGTGCCGCGGATTCTAACTATGGCTACACCTTC. This sequence encodes CAADSNYGYTF.

The chain combines TRBV6-5 with TRBJ2-7, with 9 bases identical to TRBD2. V shed 0 bases and J 7 bases; nucleotides not matched to a gene: 10. This CDR3 contains 16 residues. Germline CDR1 is MNHEY and CDR2 is SVGAGI. The CDR3 here is CASSYSRASGTGEQYF. The CDR3 bases are TGTGCCAGCAGTTACTCGAGGGCTAGCGGGACGGGGGAGCAGTACTTC.

The chain has TRBV29-1 and TRBJ1-1; no firm D call. This CDR3 has 14 residues. Germline assignment: CDR1 SQVTM and CDR2 ANQGSEA. The V and J ends lost 3 bases and 1 base respectively, with 12 bases between them. The CDR3 spells CSVDVRRPNTEAFF. CDR3 coding DNA: TGCAGCGTTGACGTCAGACGGCCGAACACTGAAGCTTTCTTT.

In this sample, this clone turned up once. V gene TRBV5-1 combines with J gene TRBJ1-2, with D possibly matching TRBD1 (5 bases). This CDR3 has 12 residues. Germline V gives CDR1 SGHRS, CDR2 YFSETQ. V was pared by 4 bases and J by 5 bases, with 9 bases between. CDR3 protein: CASSDRLYGYTF. Here the CDR3 DNA reads TGCGCCAGCAGCGACAGATTATATGGCTACACCTTC.

J is TRBJ2-1 and V is TRBV9; the D is unclear. Trimming left V 0 bases short and J 5 bases short, with 6 bases between. The germline V gene has CDR1 SGDLS and CDR2 YYNGEE. The CDR3 is 13 residues long. CDR3 DNA sequence: TGTGCCAGCAGCGTAGACATTAACAATGAGCAGTTCTTC. It yields the protein CASSVDINNEQFF.

The genes are TRBV28 and TRBJ2-7; D might be TRBD1 (6 bases). V dropped 6 bases and J dropped 5 bases, with 17 bases sitting between them. CDR1 and CDR2 from the germline V gene are MDHEN and SYDVKM. The length of the CDR3 is 14 residues. DNA of the CDR3: TGTGCCAGCAGGGGGGCATGGGCCGGAGACGAGCAGTACTTC. Translating gives CASRGAWAGDEQYF. Supplemented by reference TRBV28 and TRBJ2-7, the full variable domain reads DVKVTQSSRYLVKRTGEKVFLECVQDMDHENMFWYRQDPGLGLRLIYFSYDVKMKEKGDIPEGYSVSREKKERFSLILESASTNQTSMYLCASRGAWAGDEQYFGPGTRLTVT.

Regarding this clone: A read error may produce the germline difference seen at one junction end. V and J are TRBV7-7 and TRBJ2-1, with D tentatively TRBD2 (6 bases). Per germline, CDR1 SSHAT and CDR2 FNYEAQ (reference sequence). This CDR3 spans 15 amino acids. The CDR3 DNA reads as TGTGCTAGCAGCGCCACGGCGGGGCGGGAAGGTGAGCAGTTCTTC. Amino acid sequence: CASSATAGREGEQFF.

The chain carries TRBV5-4 and TRBJ2-7, with D unresolved. Trimming pared 3 bases from V and 3 bases from J, leaving 4 bases between. CDR1 is SGHNT and CDR2 is YYREEE in the germline V gene (reference sequence). The CDR3 length is 11 residues. The CDR3 is CASSSNYEQYF. CDR3 nucleotides: TGTGCCAGCAGCTCGAACTACGAGCAGTACTTC.

This clone was seen once. The chain employs TRBV28 and TRBJ2-7; 9 nucleotides match TRBD2. The CDR3 covers 14 residues. Germline trimming cut 10 bases from V and 3 bases from J; bases unmatched to any gene: 10. In germline, CDR1 is MDHEN, CDR2 SYDVKM. The CDR3 region is CATKEGRGGYEQYF. CDR3 nucleotides: TGTGCCACCAAAGAAGGGCGGGGGGGCTACGAGCAGTACTTC.

The J gene is TRBJ1-4, the V gene TRBV27; TRBD1 matches 8 bases. The trim removed 5 bases at V and 4 bases at J, leaving 6 bases unmatched. CDR1 is MNHEY, CDR2 SMNVEV, per germline (reference sequence). The CDR3 consists of 15 residues. The chain's CDR3 is CASSAGQGYNEKLFF. Written as DNA, the CDR3 is TGTGCCAGCAGTGCCGGACAGGGTTATAATGAAAAACTGTTTTTT.

This clone was seen a few times. The chain recombines TRBV28 with TRBJ1-5; D unresolved. Germline V gene data show CDR1 as MDHEN and CDR2 as SYDVKM. Trimming removed 6 bases at V and 6 bases at J, with 18 bases between. The CDR3 spans 15 residues. The CDR3 is CASRFPTAGGQPQHF. The CDR3 nucleotides read TGTGCCAGCAGATTCCCCACGGCCGGAGGTCAGCCCCAGCATTTT.

The chain employs TRBV7-3 and TRBJ2-5; maybe TRBD1 (5 bases). Trimming took off 5 bases at V and 5 bases at J, with 6 bases between the two ends. The CDR3 contains 11 residues. Germline lookup yields CDR1 SGHTA and CDR2 FQGTGA. CDR3 coding DNA: TGTGCCAGCAGCGCAGGGGAGACCCAGTACTTC. Its translation: CASSAGETQYF. Based on the CDR3 plus reference TRBV7-3 and TRBJ2-5, the full variable domain is GAGVSQTPSNKVTEKGKYVELRCDPISGHTALYWYRQSLGQGPEFLIYFQGTGAADDSGLPNDRFFAVRPEGSVSTLKIQRTERGDSAVYLCASSAGETQYFGPGTRLLVL.

The chain has TRBV4-3 and TRBJ2-7; D not resolved. Germline loops: CDR1 LGHNA, CDR2 YSLEER. The length of the CDR3 is 12 residues. With 1 base removed from V and 5 bases from J, the gap between germline ends came to 6 bases. This CDR3 reads CASSQVGNEQYF. The CDR3 region has the DNA TGCGCCAGCAGCCAAGTAGGGAACGAGCAGTACTTC.

This clone appeared once. J is TRBJ1-1 and V is TRBV6-5; D is perhaps TRBD1 (6 bases). Germline V gene lookup returns CDR1 MNHEY and CDR2 SVGAGI. V was clipped by 2 bases and J by 10 bases, with 17 bases between them. The CDR3 covers 14 residues. CDR3 bases: TGTGCCAGCAGTTACGAGTTGGGGGGGGCGCGAGCTTTCTTT. The encoded protein is CASSYELGGARAFF.

The V gene is TRBV4-1, the J gene TRBJ1-5, with D possibly being TRBD1 (5 bases). Trimming left V 0 bases short and J 5 bases short, with 14 bases between. Germline V gene sequence: CDR1 MGHRA, CDR2 YSYEKL. The CDR3 is 16 residues long. The CDR3 DNA reads TGCGCCAGCAGCCAAGAGGGGTGGGACGGGCATCAGCCCCAGCATTTT. Protein sequence: CASSQEGWDGHQPQHF.

The chain couples TRBV19 to TRBJ1-4; 8 bases fit TRBD1. Germline CDR1 LNHDA, CDR2 SQIVND (reference sequence). With 8 bases clipped from V and 4 bases from J, the junction kept 3 bases outside the gene matches. The CDR3 length is 13 residues. Here the CDR3 DNA reads TGTGCCAGTGCGGACAGGGATAATGAAAAACTGTTTTTT. It translates to CASADRDNEKLFF.

The chain couples TRBV6-5 to TRBJ2-7; TRBD1 matches at 8 bases. CDR3 length equals 14 residues. Germline loops: CDR1 MNHEY, CDR2 SVGAGI. Losses at the gene ends were 5 bases for V and 2 bases for J; bases not matched to a gene: 5. The DNA for the CDR3 is TGTGCCAGCAGTCCAGGGGGCAGGCCCTACGAGCAGTACTTC. The encoded protein is CASSPGGRPYEQYF.